This TCR beta chain was recorded in a study of T cell changes during pregnancy in multiple sclerosis. The length of the CDR3 is 15 residues. The germline CDR1 and CDR2 sequences are SGHRS and YFSETQ. The junction had 2 bases not matched to a gene; V was cut back by 0 bases and J by 5 bases. Profiled with immunoSEQ multiplex PCR; TCRdb holds only in-frame clones, not every one. This sample carries 69,000 or so clones, approximately 92% of them seen once, and the ten largest clones take just under 2%. V is TRBV5-1 and J is TRBJ2-5; 12 nucleotides match TRBD2. This TCR came from a female donor in good health, enrolled as a control in a pregnancy study. The sample in question was peripheral blood, obtained in the third trimester of pregnancy. The CDR3 protein is CASSLGGLAGETQYF. CDR3 DNA: TGCGCCAGCAGCTTGGGCGGACTAGCGGGGGAGACCCAGTACTTC.